Following are 8 T cell receptor beta chains from one sample sequenced in a study of cytomegalovirus exposure and HLA in healthy donors. Use of 60 Vbeta and 13 Jbeta primers characterized the PCR. Libraries were prepared by immunoSEQ multiplex PCR; TCRdb keeps only in-frame clonotypes and omits some of them. The table lists 220,000 or so clones, roughly three quarters of them singletons. The sample consisted of PBMCs. All receptors derive from a man in his fifties or sixties in good health and CMV-seronegative.

This clone was detected a few times. The chain employs TRBV5-1 and TRBJ2-3; D possibly corresponds to TRBD1 (6 bases). With 5 bases removed from V and 4 bases from J, the gap between germline ends came to 11 bases. The CDR3 runs 13 residues. CDR1 and CDR2 from the germline V gene are SGHRS and YFSETQ. The CDR3, as DNA: TGCGCCAGCAGGAAACAGGGCCCAGATACGCAGTATTTT. It codes for CASRKQGPDTQYF.

This sequence joins TRBV29-1 and TRBJ2-5; D is ambiguous. V lost 4 bases to trimming and J lost 2 bases, with 14 bases between them. The CDR3 sequence is 14 residues long. Germline V gene sequence: CDR1 SQVTM, CDR2 ANQGSEA. CDR3 sequence (DNA): TGCAGCGTTGTACGCTGGCAGAAACAAGAGACCCAGTACTTC. Translated, it gives CSVVRWQKQETQYF. Drawing the rest from reference TRBV29-1 and TRBJ2-5, the complete variable domain is SAVISQKPSRDICQRGTSLTIQCQVDSQVTMMFWYRQQPGQSLTLIATANQGSEATYESGFVIDKFPISRPNLTFSTLTVSNMSPEDSSIYLCSVVRWQKQETQYFGPGTRLLVL.

The rearrangement joins TRBV27 to TRBJ2-7; 7 positions agree with TRBD1. Trimming took 4 bases from V and 5 from J; bases not matched to a gene: 8. In germline, CDR1 is MNHEY, CDR2 SMNVEV (reference sequence). The CDR3 contains 14 residues. Here the CDR3 reads CASSSDRSGDEQYF. Here the CDR3 DNA reads TGTGCCAGCAGTTCGGACAGGTCAGGGGACGAGCAGTACTTC.

The genes are TRBV5-6 and TRBJ2-1; weak D call: TRBD2 (7 bases). The CDR3 has 14 residues. CDR1 is SGHDT, CDR2 YYEEEE, per germline. Trimming pared 5 bases from V and 9 bases from J, leaving 18 bases between. The CDR3 region is CASSLVGGALEQFF. The CDR3, as DNA: TGTGCCAGCAGTCTCGTTGGGGGGGCACTTGAGCAGTTCTTC.

The chain has TRBV27 and TRBJ2-5, with TRBD1 matching over 7 bases. This CDR3 comprises 14 residues. Germline CDR1 and CDR2: MNHEY and SMNVEV (reference sequence). The V segment lost 7 bases and the J segment 1 base; nucleotides outside the gene matches: 6. The CDR3 region has the DNA TGTGCCAGCAATAGACAGGGCCCCCAAGAGACCCAGTACTTC. Its translation is CASNRQGPQETQYF.

This clone was seen a single time. The chain couples TRBV9 to TRBJ2-2; the match to TRBD1 covers 8 bases. This CDR3 contains 16 residues. Germline V gene data show CDR1 as SGDLS and CDR2 as YYNGEE. The ends lost 2 bases at V and 4 bases at J; junction bases unmatched: 7. The CDR3 DNA sequence: TGTGCCAGCAGCGTGACAGGGGCCCGTGGCACCGGGGAGCTGTTTTTT. Its protein is CASSVTGARGTGELFF.

Turning to this clone: Without the conserved terminal phenylalanine or tryptophan, this CDR3 likely stems from a read error. V usage is TRBV6-6 and J usage is TRBJ2-7, with 8 bases fitting TRBD2. Germline CDR1 MNHNY, CDR2 SVGAGI (reference sequence). CDR3 length equals 16 residues. V was clipped by 5 bases and J by 0 bases; unmatched bases: 9. CDR3 DNA: TGTGCCAGCAGTGGAAAAACTAGCGGAATCTCCTACGAGCAGTACCTC. The encoded protein is CASSGKTSGISYEQYL.

The gene calls are TRBV9 and TRBJ1-3; D gene ambiguous. Per germline, CDR1 SGDLS and CDR2 YYNGEE. V was cut by 1 base and J by 4 bases, with 15 bases left in between. This CDR3 is 16 amino acids long. The CDR3 DNA sequence: TGTGCCAGCAGCGTACGTAATAGATTGACAGGAAACACCATATATTTT. It encodes CASSVRNRLTGNTIYF.